The clone carrying this T cell receptor (beta chain) has only a few counts. Exclusion of a patient followed from autoimmune disease history or systemic immunosuppression. This entry belongs to a study of OX40 agonist ivuxolimab in advanced cancers. The method was immunoSEQ multiplex PCR; TCRdb's version includes in-frame clones alone and lacks a portion of them. The sample carries roughly 54,000 clones, 85% to 90% recorded once. The CDR3 is made up of 14 amino acids. Looked up from germline, CDR1 is LNHDA and CDR2 is SQIVND (reference sequence). The V gene end was trimmed by 4 bases and the J gene end by 8 bases; junction bases not matched to a gene: 10.

The rearrangement joins TRBV19 to TRBJ1-2; 7 nucleotides line up with TRBD1. The receptor was isolated from an adult with an advanced solid tumor such as melanoma, head and neck, liver or kidney cancer. The sequenced sample was CD4+ or CD8+ T cells sorted from blood, obtained in a trial of the OX40 agonist ivuxolimab. The CDR3 nucleotides read TGTGCCAGTAGTACTCGACAGGGAATGGAAGGCTACACCTTC. Its translation: CASSTRQGMEGYTF.